This T cell receptor beta chain was obtained from a study of shared clonotypes between healthy human individuals. Sequenced by immunoSEQ multiplex PCR; TCRdb stores in-frame clones only, minus some. The sample has more than 500,000 clones; 90% to 97% are singletons. Comments on this clone: The junction shows a germline mismatch at one end, possibly a read error.

The germline CDR1 and CDR2 sequences are SGHRS and YFSETQ. The CDR3 consists of 11 residues. The TCR originated in a young woman in good health. This chain joins TRBV5-1 and TRBJ1-6; 7 nucleotides agree with TRBD1. Sequenced: naive CD4+ T cells sorted from blood. This sample's subset: CD45RA+ positively selected. The CDR3 DNA sequence: TGCACCAGGGGGTTGGATTCACCCCTCCACTTT. This translates into CTRGLDSPLHF.